One sample yielded the 25 T cell receptor beta chains listed below, sequenced in a study of brain T cells in children with intractable seizures. The repertoire was sequenced with immunoSEQ multiplex PCR; TCRdb's copy has only in-frame clones and lacks some. The table lists around 80,000 clones, around nine tenths of them singletons. The sample here was peripheral blood, taken at surgery. The receptors originated from a girl aged 2-10 years with Rasmussen encephalitis and intractable seizures.

The chain recombines TRBV11-2 with TRBJ1-5; D is ambiguous. V lost 3 bases and J 0 bases, leaving 3 bases between the germline ends. CDR3 size: 13 residues. Germline values: CDR1 SGHAT, CDR2 FQNNGV. The CDR3: CASSFNSNQPQHF. In DNA form, the CDR3 reads TGTGCCAGCAGCTTCAATAGCAATCAGCCCCAGCATTTT.

The J gene is TRBJ2-2, the V gene TRBV7-2; D might be TRBD1 (6 bases). This CDR3 is 14 amino acids long. Germline V gene sequence: CDR1 SGHTA, CDR2 FQGNSA. Between the trimmed V and J ends, which lost 5 bases and 1 base, there was a span of 8 bases. CDR3 DNA sequence: TGTGCCAGCAGCCTGGACAGGAACACCGGGGAGCTGTTTTTT. Its translation is CASSLDRNTGELFF.

This clone was seen a handful of times. The gene calls are TRBV19 and TRBJ2-1; 11 bases match TRBD2. The J segment lost 5 bases and the V segment lost 5 bases, leaving 2 bases of the junction unmatched. Germline values: CDR1 LNHDA, CDR2 SQIVND (reference sequence). The CDR3 sequence is 14 residues long. CDR3 protein: CASSLSGGDNEQFF. CDR3 in DNA: TGTGCCAGTAGTCTTAGCGGGGGGGACAATGAGCAGTTCTTC.

The V gene is TRBV5-4, the J gene TRBJ2-6; no reliable D call. Germline-derived CDR1 and CDR2 are SGHNT and YYREEE (reference sequence). CDR3 length: 14 amino acids. Deletions cut 2 bases from V and 7 bases from J, with 10 bases between. The CDR3 DNA reads TGTGCCAGCAGCTTCGGCGACACCGCCAACGTCCTGACTTTC. The encoded protein is CASSFGDTANVLTF.

This clone appeared once. This sequence joins TRBV9 and TRBJ1-4; perhaps TRBD1 as D (6 bases). V lost 0 bases to trimming and J lost 0 bases, with 12 bases between them. Germline assignment: CDR1 SGDLS and CDR2 YYNGEE. CDR3 length equals 17 residues. The CDR3 here is CASSVGPGQATNEKLFF. DNA for the CDR3: TGTGCCAGCAGCGTAGGCCCGGGACAAGCAACTAATGAAAAACTGTTTTTT.

This clone was seen more than once but under ten times. V usage is TRBV12-3 or TRBV12-4 and J usage is TRBJ1-3; no reliable D call. The CDR3 covers 10 residues. The V gene lost 8 bases and the J gene lost 6 bases, with 5 bases spanning the gap. The CDR3 nucleotides read TGTGCCAGCCGATTAAACACCATATATTTT. It is translated as CASRLNTIYF.

This clone is medium-sized in the sample. This chain links TRBV2 with TRBJ2-7; possibly TRBD1 for D (5 bases). Germline V CDR1 and CDR2: SNHLY, FYNNEI. The CDR3 runs 14 residues. V lost 3 bases and J 4 bases, leaving 13 bases between the germline ends. The CDR3 region is CASSDRTKGYEQYF. DNA for the CDR3: TGTGCCAGCAGTGACCGGACAAAGGGATACGAGCAGTACTTC.

The V gene is TRBV4-1, the J gene TRBJ1-5; 10 bases agree with TRBD1. With 3 bases clipped from V and 4 bases from J, the junction kept 3 bases outside the gene matches. In germline, CDR1 is MGHRA, CDR2 YSYEKL. This CDR3 is built from 15 residues. The CDR3 protein is CASSHQDRGNQPQHF. CDR3 in DNA: TGCGCCAGCAGCCATCAGGACAGGGGGAATCAGCCCCAGCATTTT.

This chain joins TRBV7-6 and TRBJ2-2, with 14 nucleotides matching TRBD2. This CDR3 is 18 amino acids long. Germline V gives CDR1 SGHVS, CDR2 FNYEAQ. J was trimmed by 7 bases and V by 5 bases; bases with no gene match: 12. The CDR3 is CASSHPGLAGVVGGELFF. DNA for the CDR3: TGTGCCAGCAGCCACCCGGGACTAGCGGGAGTGGTGGGCGGGGAGCTGTTTTTT.

The chain combines TRBV5-1 with TRBJ1-1; D remains unclear. Trimming removed 1 base from V and 2 bases from J, with 0 bases in between. There are 11 residues in the CDR3. Germline CDR1 and CDR2: SGHRS and YFSETQ. CDR3 bases: TGCGCCAGCAGCTTGAACACTGAAGCTTTCTTT. It yields the protein CASSLNTEAFF.

This rearrangement joins TRBV7-6 to TRBJ2-1; TRBD1 or TRBD2 may be the D gene (6 bases each). Germline CDR1 and CDR2: SGHVS and FNYEAQ. This CDR3 region has 14 residues. Trimming shortened V by 1 base and J by 10 bases, and 14 bases separated the two germline ends. The CDR3 sequence is CASSLGGEGGEQFF. In nucleotides, the CDR3 is TGTGCCAGCAGCTTAGGGGGGGAAGGGGGGGAGCAGTTCTTC.

V is TRBV6-5 and J is TRBJ2-1; 11 nucleotides agree with TRBD1. Germline V gene sequence: CDR1 MNHEY, CDR2 SVGAGI. This CDR3 is 15 amino acids long. V lost 5 bases and J lost 6; bases outside the gene matches: 6. The CDR3, as DNA: TGTGCCAGCAGTACCCTCGGGACAGGGGGCAATGAGCAGTTCTTC. Amino acids: CASSTLGTGGNEQFF.

This sequence joins TRBV25-1 and TRBJ1-2; TRBD1 aligns across 8 bases. Germline lookup yields CDR1 MGHDK and CDR2 SYGVNS. The CDR3 extends over 16 amino acids. The ends lost 0 bases at V and 8 bases at J; junction bases unmatched: 11. CDR3 sequence: CASSEYTQDRVKGYTF. CDR3 in DNA: TGTGCCAGCAGTGAATATACCCAGGACAGGGTCAAAGGCTACACCTTC.

The chain couples TRBV19 to TRBJ1-6; tentatively, D is TRBD1 (6 bases). Germline values: CDR1 LNHDA, CDR2 SQIVND (reference sequence). Trimming stripped 7 bases from V and 5 bases from J, with 12 bases between. This CDR3 spans 14 amino acids. CDR3 coding DNA: TGTGCCAGTACTAACAGGGAGAATAATTCACCCCTCCACTTT. Protein: CASTNRENNSPLHF.

The chain employs TRBV9 and TRBJ2-3; D remains ambiguous. CDR3 length: 14 amino acids. The germline CDR1 and CDR2 sequences are SGDLS and YYNGEE. Trimming shortened V by 3 bases and J by 0 bases, and 8 bases separated the two germline ends. CDR3 amino acids: CASSDGPSTDTQYF. The CDR3 coding sequence is TGTGCCAGCAGCGACGGACCCAGCACAGATACGCAGTATTTT.

The chain recombines TRBV9 with TRBJ2-5, with TRBD1 identical over 7 bases. Looked up from germline, CDR1 is SGDLS and CDR2 is YYNGEE. This CDR3 is 16 amino acids long. Losses at the gene ends were 0 bases for V and 0 bases for J; bases not matched to a gene: 5. The CDR3 bases are TGTGCCAGCAGCGTAGACCAGGGGGTTTACCAAGAGACCCAGTACTTC. It yields the protein CASSVDQGVYQETQYF. Complete variable domain (other parts from reference TRBV9 and TRBJ2-5): DSGVTQTPKHLITATGQRVTLRCSPRSGDLSVYWYQQSLDQGLQFLIQYYNGEERAKGNILERFSAQQFPDLHSELNLSSLELGDSALYFCASSVDQGVYQETQYFGPGTRLLVL.

This chain's CDR3 is CASSQERGRDYEQYF. The CDR3 DNA is TGCGCCAGCAGCCAAGAGCGCGGGAGGGACTACGAGCAGTACTTC. The chain links TRBV4-1 to TRBJ2-7; 9 bases agree with TRBD2. J gave up 3 bases and V 0 bases, and 3 bases lay outside the gene matches. Germline V lookup: CDR1 MGHRA, CDR2 YSYEKL. The CDR3 sequence is 15 residues long.

CDR3 in DNA: TGTGCCAGCAGCTTAGATCGATCCAGCGGGGGAGCAGAAGAGACCCAGTACTTC. Encoded protein: CASSLDRSSGGAEETQYF. The chain joins TRBV7-9 to TRBJ2-5; 8 bases line up with TRBD2. V dropped 1 base and J dropped 3; count of bases not matched to a gene: 13. CDR3 length: 18 amino acids. Germline CDR1 and CDR2: SEHNR and FQNEAQ (reference sequence).

CDR3 amino acids: CASSLESGFMANEKLFF. The CDR3 bases are TGTGCCAGCAGCTTGGAATCAGGGTTTATGGCTAATGAAAAACTGTTTTTT. The chain uses TRBV5-8 and TRBJ1-4; possible D gene TRBD1, 5 bases. Trimming removed 0 bases from V and 3 bases from J, with 15 bases in between. The CDR3 is 17 residues long. CDR1 SGHTS and CDR2 YDEGEE come from the germline V gene. Full variable domain (rest looked up from reference TRBV5-8 and TRBJ1-4): EAGVTQSPTHLIKTRGQQATLRCSPISGHTSVYWYQQALGLGLQFLLWYDEGEERNRGNFPPRFSGRQFPNYSSELNVNALELEDSALYLCASSLESGFMANEKLFFGSGTQLSVL.

The rearrangement links TRBV7-3 to TRBJ2-3; D uncertain. Germline V gene data show CDR1 as SGHTA and CDR2 as FQGTGA. The length of the CDR3 is 13 residues. With 0 bases removed from V and 7 bases from J, the gap between germline ends came to 8 bases. This CDR3 is CASSLTRANTQYF. In nucleotides, the CDR3 is TGTGCCAGCAGCTTAACAAGGGCAAATACGCAGTATTTT.

This chain links TRBV5-1 with TRBJ2-1; 7 nucleotides agree with TRBD1. Germline V gene data show CDR1 as SGHRS and CDR2 as YFSETQ. With 2 bases clipped from V and 4 bases from J, the junction kept 6 bases outside the gene matches. The CDR3 spans 15 residues. The CDR3 loop reads CASSLGDRVYNEQFF. The CDR3 coding sequence is TGCGCCAGCAGCTTAGGGGACAGAGTGTACAATGAGCAGTTCTTC.

CDR3 region: CASIGPLDSPLHF. For the CDR3, the DNA is TGTGCCAGCATTGGACCGCTGGATTCACCCCTCCACTTT. This chain joins TRBV6-5 and TRBJ1-6; no clear D. The CDR3 covers 13 residues. Germline lookup yields CDR1 MNHEY and CDR2 SVGAGI. Deletions cut 7 bases from V and 8 bases from J, with 12 bases between.

This chain connects TRBV7-2 to TRBJ2-7; D is perhaps TRBD1 (5 bases). V was pared by 2 bases and J by 3 bases, with 14 bases between. In germline, CDR1 is SGHTA, CDR2 FQGNSA. This CDR3 region has 15 residues. CDR3 bases: TGTGCCAGCAGCTTATCGAGACAGCCCAACTACGAGCAGTACTTC. Its translation: CASSLSRQPNYEQYF.

This chain uses TRBV30 with TRBJ1-2; TRBD1 is a possible D gene (6 bases). This CDR3 contains 16 residues. Trimming took off 2 bases at V and 2 bases at J, with 18 bases between the two ends. Germline V lookup: CDR1 GTSNPN, CDR2 SVGIG (reference sequence). The CDR3 DNA reads as TGTGCCTGGAGTCCCCGTTTAGGGGGAGAGAACTATGGCTACACCTTC. It yields the protein CAWSPRLGGENYGYTF.

This chain uses TRBV5-3 with TRBJ1-6; TRBD1 matches 7 bases. TRBV5-3 is placed among ORFs of uncertain function. The CDR3 contains 20 residues. V lost 4 bases, J lost 1 base, and 17 bases stayed unmatched. The CDR3 DNA is TGTGCCAGAAGCGTCGAGGGACAGCCCTCCACCGGGTCCTATAATTCACCCCTCCACTTT. Its protein is CARSVEGQPSTGSYNSPLHF.